The sequence of this T cell receptor (beta chain) was determined in a study of T cell clonality in common variable immunodeficiency. Study-level findings and limits: Common variable immunodeficiency TCR beta sequences reportedly had fewer deletions and N-nucleotide insertions.

This CDR3 region has 11 residues. Trimming removed 3 bases at V and 5 bases at J, with 3 bases between. Germline CDR1 reads KGHSH; CDR2 reads LQKENI. This clone occurred many times. Its antigen is as yet unknown. The CDR3 goes on 3 residues after the read ends, and that part is filled in from the germline J gene. Sequenced by immunoSEQ multiplex PCR; TCRdb stores in-frame clones only, minus some. The table lists 25,000 to 30,000 clones, with no singletons. The sequenced material came from peripheral blood mononuclear cells. V gene TRBV18 combines with J gene TRBJ2-3; no clear D. The receptor's source is a human donor with common variable immunodeficiency. Partial CDR3 DNA: TGTGCCAGCTCACCCGGAGATACG. Translation: CASSPGDT. The full-length CDR3 reads as CASSPGDTQYF.